This TCR beta chain was sequenced during a study of cytotoxic CD8 clonotypes in ibrutinib-treated CLL. V was clipped by 2 bases and J by 7 bases, with 12 bases between them. CDR3 length equals 15 residues. Germline V gene lookup returns CDR1 MNHEY and CDR2 SVGAGI. Assay used: immunoSEQ multiplex PCR; TCRdb lists only in-frame clones, some missing. The data show fewer than 400,000 clones, 67% seen once. The chain carries TRBV6-5 and TRBJ1-6, with D maybe TRBD1 (5 bases). Source: PBMCs, taken after 36 months of ibrutinib treatment. The receptor was isolated from a human donor with chronic lymphocytic leukemia. CDR3 nucleotide sequence: TGTGCCAGCAGTTACAGGGGATCAGGCAATTCACCCCTCCACTTT. It encodes CASSYRGSGNSPLHF.